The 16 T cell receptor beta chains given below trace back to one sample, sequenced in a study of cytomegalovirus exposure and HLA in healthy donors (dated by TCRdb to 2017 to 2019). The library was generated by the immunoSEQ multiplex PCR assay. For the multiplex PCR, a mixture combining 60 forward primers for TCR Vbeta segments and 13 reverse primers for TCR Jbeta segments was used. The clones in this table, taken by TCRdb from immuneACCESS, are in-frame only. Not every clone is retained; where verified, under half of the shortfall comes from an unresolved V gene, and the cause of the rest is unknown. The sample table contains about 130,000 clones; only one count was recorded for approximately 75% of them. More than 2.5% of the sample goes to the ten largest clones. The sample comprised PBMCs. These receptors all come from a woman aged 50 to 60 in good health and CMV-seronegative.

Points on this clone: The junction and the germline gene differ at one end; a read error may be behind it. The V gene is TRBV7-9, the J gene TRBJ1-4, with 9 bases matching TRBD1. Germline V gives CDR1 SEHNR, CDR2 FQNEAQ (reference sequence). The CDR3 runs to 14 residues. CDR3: CSSSSRTGVEKLFF. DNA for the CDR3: TGTTCCAGCAGCTCGCGGACAGGGGTTGAAAAACTGTTTTTT. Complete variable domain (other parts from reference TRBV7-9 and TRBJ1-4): DTGVSQNPRHKITKRGQNVTFRCDPISEHNRLYWYRQTLGQGPEFLTYFQNEAQLEKSRLLSDRFSAERPKGSFSTLEIQRTEQGDSAMYLCSSSSRTGVEKLFFGSGTQLSVL.

The chain's CDR3 is CASKGFSGANVLTF. The CDR3 DNA reads TGTGCCAGCAAGGGGTTCTCTGGGGCCAACGTCCTGACTTTC. The genes are TRBV6-5 and TRBJ2-6; TRBD1 might be the D (5 bases). V was shortened by 7 bases and J by 0 bases, with 7 bases between the two germline ends. Germline values: CDR1 MNHEY, CDR2 SVGAGI. The CDR3 sequence is 14 residues long.

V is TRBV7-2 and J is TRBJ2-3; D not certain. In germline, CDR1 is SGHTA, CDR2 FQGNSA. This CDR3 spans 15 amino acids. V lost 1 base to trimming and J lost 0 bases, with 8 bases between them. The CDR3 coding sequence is TGTGCCAGCAGCTTAGTGTGGAGTAGCACAGATACGCAGTATTTT. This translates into CASSLVWSSTDTQYF.

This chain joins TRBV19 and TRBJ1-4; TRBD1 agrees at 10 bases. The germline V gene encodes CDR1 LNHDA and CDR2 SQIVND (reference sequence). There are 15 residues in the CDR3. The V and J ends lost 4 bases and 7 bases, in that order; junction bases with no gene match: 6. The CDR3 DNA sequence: TGTGCCAGTAGTACCTCGACAGGGGGCTTTGAAAAACTGTTTTTT. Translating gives CASSTSTGGFEKLFF.

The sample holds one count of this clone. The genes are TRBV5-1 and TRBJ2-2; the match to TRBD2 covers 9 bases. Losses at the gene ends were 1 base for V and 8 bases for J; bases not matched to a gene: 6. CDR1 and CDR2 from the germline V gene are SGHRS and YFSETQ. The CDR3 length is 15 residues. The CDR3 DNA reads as TGCGCCAGCAGCTTGTTAGCGGGAGAGGCGGGGGAGCTGTTTTTT. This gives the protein CASSLLAGEAGELFF.

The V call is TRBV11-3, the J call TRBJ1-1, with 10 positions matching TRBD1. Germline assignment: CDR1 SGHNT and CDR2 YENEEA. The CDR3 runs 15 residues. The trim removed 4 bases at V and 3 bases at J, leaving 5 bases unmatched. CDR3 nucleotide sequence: TGTGCCAGCAGCTCCAGACAGGGGGCGGACACTGAAGCTTTCTTT. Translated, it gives CASSSRQGADTEAFF.

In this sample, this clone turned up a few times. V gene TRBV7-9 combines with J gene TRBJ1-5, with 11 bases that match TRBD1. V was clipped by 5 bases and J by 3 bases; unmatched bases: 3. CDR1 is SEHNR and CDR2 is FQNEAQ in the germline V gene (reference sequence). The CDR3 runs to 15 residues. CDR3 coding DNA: TGTGCCAGCAGCCGGACAGGGGGCTCCAATCAGCCCCAGCATTTT. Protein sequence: CASSRTGGSNQPQHF.

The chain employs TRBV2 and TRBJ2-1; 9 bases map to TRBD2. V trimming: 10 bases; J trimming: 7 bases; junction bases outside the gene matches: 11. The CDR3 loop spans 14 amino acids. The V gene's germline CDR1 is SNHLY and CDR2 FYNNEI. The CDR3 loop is CATSSGERRNEQFF. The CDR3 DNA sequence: TGTGCCACCTCTAGCGGGGAGAGGCGAAATGAGCAGTTCTTC.

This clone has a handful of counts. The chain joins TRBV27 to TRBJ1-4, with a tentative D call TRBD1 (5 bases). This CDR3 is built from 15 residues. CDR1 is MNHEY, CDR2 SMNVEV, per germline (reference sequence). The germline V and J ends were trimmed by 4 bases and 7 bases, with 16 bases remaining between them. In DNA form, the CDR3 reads TGTGCCAGCAGTTCCCGGGACGGAGCGGGTGAAAAACTGTTTTTT. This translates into CASSSRDGAGEKLFF.

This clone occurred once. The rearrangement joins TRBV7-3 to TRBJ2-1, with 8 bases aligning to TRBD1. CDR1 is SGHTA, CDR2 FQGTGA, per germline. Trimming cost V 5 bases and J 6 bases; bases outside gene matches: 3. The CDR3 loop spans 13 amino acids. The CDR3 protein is CASSRQGFNEQFF. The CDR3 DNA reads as TGTGCCAGCAGCAGACAGGGGTTCAATGAGCAGTTCTTC.

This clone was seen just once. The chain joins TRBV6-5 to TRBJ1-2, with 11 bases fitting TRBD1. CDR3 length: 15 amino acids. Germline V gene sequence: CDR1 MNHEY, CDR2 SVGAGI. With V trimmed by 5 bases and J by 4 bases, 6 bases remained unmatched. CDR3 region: CASSPGTGGAYGYTF. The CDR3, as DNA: TGTGCCAGCAGTCCTGGGACAGGGGGTGCCTATGGCTACACCTTC.

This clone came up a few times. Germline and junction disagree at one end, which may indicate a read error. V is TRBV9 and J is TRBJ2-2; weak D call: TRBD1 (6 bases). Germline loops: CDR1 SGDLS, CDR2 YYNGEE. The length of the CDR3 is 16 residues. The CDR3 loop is CACSVGEGGNTGELFF. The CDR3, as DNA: TGTGCCTGCAGCGTAGGGGAAGGGGGTAACACCGGGGAGCTGTTTTTT.

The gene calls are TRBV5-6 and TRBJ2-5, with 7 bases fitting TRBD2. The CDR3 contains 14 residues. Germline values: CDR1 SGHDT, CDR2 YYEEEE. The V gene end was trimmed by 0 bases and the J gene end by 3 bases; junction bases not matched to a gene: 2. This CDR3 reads CASSLDGRKETQYF. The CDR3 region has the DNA TGTGCCAGCAGCTTGGACGGGAGGAAAGAGACCCAGTACTTC.

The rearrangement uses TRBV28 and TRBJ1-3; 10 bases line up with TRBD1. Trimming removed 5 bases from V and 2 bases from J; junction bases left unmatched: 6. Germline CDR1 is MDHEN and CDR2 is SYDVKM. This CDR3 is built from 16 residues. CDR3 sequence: CASSPPGTGAGNTIYF. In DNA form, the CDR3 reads TGTGCCAGCAGTCCTCCCGGGACAGGGGCTGGAAACACCATATATTTT.

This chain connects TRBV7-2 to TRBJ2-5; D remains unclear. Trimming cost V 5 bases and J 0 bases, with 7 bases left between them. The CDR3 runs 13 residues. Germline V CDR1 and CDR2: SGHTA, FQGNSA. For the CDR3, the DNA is TGTGCCAGCAGCCCCCAGTACCAAGAGACCCAGTACTTC. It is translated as CASSPQYQETQYF.

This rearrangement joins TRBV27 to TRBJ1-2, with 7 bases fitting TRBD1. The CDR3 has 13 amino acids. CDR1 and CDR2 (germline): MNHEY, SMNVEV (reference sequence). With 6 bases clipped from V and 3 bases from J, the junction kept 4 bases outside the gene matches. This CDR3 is CASSPDRDYGYTF. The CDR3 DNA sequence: TGTGCCAGCAGCCCTGACAGGGACTATGGCTACACCTTC.